This TCR beta chain is from a study of T cell responses to AZD1222 COVID-19 vaccine. Clones were read by immunoSEQ multiplex PCR, and TCRdb kept only the in-frame ones, dropping some. The data contain 100,000 to 150,000 clones, 88% of them singletons. The V gene's germline CDR1 is MDHEN and CDR2 SYDVKM. The CDR3 has 16 amino acids. Trimming shortened V by 1 base and J by 7 bases, and 16 bases separated the two germline ends. This TCR came from an adult in good health. Sequenced here: peripheral blood, sampled on day 0 of AZD1222 vaccination. The chain joins TRBV28 to TRBJ1-4; D may be TRBD1 (5 bases). The CDR3 DNA is TGTGCCAGCAGTTTATTCGTGGGGGATCTGAGTGAAAAACTGTTTTTT. As protein: CASSLFVGDLSEKLFF.